This TCR beta chain was profiled in a study of T cell responses to AZD1222 COVID-19 vaccine. In its sample, this clone was seen a few times. The antigen remains undetermined. Sequenced by immunoSEQ multiplex PCR; TCRdb stores in-frame clones only, minus some. This sample has about 86,000 clones; approximately 91% occur once, and the top ten carry 6.9%. Study results and limitations: Repertoire sampling was restricted to post-peak T cell response timepoints.

The CDR3 extends over 19 amino acids. The germline V and J ends were trimmed by 0 bases and 1 base, with 21 bases remaining between them. Germline V gives CDR1 MGHRA, CDR2 YSYEKL. Sample: peripheral blood, taken 28 days after the second AZD1222 dose. This receptor was taken from an adult who received the AZD1222 COVID-19 vaccine. The V gene is TRBV4-1, the J gene TRBJ1-1; D is possibly TRBD1 (5 bases). CDR3 residues: CASSQDSPEGRWGNTEAFF. The CDR3 region has the DNA TGCGCCAGCAGCCAAGATTCGCCAGAGGGGAGGTGGGGGAACACTGAAGCTTTCTTT.